Here is one TCR beta chain with its context. This specimen comes from a study of memory CD4+ T cells and cytomegalovirus serostatus. Single viable CD3+CD4+CD8-CD45RO+ cells were sorted as the memory CD4+ T cells. Germline CDR1 and CDR2: SGHRS and YFSETQ. Between the trimmed V and J ends, which lost 0 bases and 0 bases, there was a span of 10 bases. The CDR3 loop spans 15 amino acids. Repertoires were generated with immunoSEQ multiplex PCR, while TCRdb's copy carries only in-frame clones and drops some. Found here are about 50,000 clones, roughly 78% of them singletons; the top ten hold more than 0.65%.

Material: memory CD4+ T cells from blood. This sequence joins TRBV5-1 and TRBJ2-7; D tentatively fits TRBD1 or TRBD2 (5 bases each). The source of this sequence is an adult in good health and CMV-seronegative. The CDR3 spells CASSLGGRFSYEQYF. CDR3 bases: TGCGCCAGCAGCTTGGGGGGACGTTTCTCCTACGAGCAGTACTTC.